This T cell receptor beta chain comes out of a study of Ad26.COV2.S vaccination and SARS-CoV-2 variants. Study at large: Dosing was one shot or two shots 56 days apart. Regarding the study as a whole: The breadth of spike-specific CD8+ and CD4+ T cell responses after vaccination was reportedly substantial. Total T cell responses, in the TCR breadth and depth analyses, may have been underestimated.

Measured with immunoSEQ multiplex PCR; TCRdb has only the in-frame clones, and not every one. This sample has fewer than 400,000 clones, with around 84% found just once. Points on this clone: The antigen is unknown.

Treatment noted: 15 to 20 received Ad26.COV2.S at low or high dose, single or two shots; 5 received placebo; per-sample allocation not given. Collection of the samples took place on day 63 after the first injection of vaccine or placebo. Recruitment in Boston yielded a donor of adult age, 18-55 years. The sequencing used peripheral blood, collected in a trial of Ad26.COV2.S vaccine versus placebo. This TCR was recovered from a person aged 18-65 years who received the Ad26.COV2.S COVID-19 vaccine or a placebo.

Here the CDR3 reads CASSDRSEGYTF. CDR3 DNA: TGTGCCAGCAGTGACAGGTCGGAAGGCTACACCTTC. The chain links TRBV6-6 to TRBJ1-2; a possible D gene is TRBD1 (6 bases). This CDR3 contains 12 residues. The ends were cut back, 5 bases at V and 8 bases at J, with 12 bases in the middle. Per germline, CDR1 MNHNY and CDR2 SVGAGI (reference sequence).